This entry lists 2 T cell receptor beta chains sequenced from one sample in a study of blood T cells in healthy people across ages (dated by TCRdb to between 2014 and 2016). The library was produced with 5' RACE. Sequencing took place on an Illumina HiSeq 2500. A second PCR of about 7 to 12 cycles was run with a J-beta primer mix and a sample-barcoded 5' primer. TCRdb redid the processing of the public reads, applying fastp at Q25 and MiXCR, and retained in-frame beta chains. Rows are combined by CDR3 protein, so each entry shows the most common genes and DNA. Across this sample there are about 1.4 million distinct CDR3 sequences, with roughly 59% seen only once. Roughly 7% of the sample goes to the ten largest clones. Sequencing was done on a sample of blood. The receptor set was obtained from a man younger than 30 in good health.

This chain connects TRBV5-1 to TRBJ2-5, with 8 bases fitting TRBD1. The CDR3 runs to 17 residues. CDR1 is SGHRS and CDR2 is YFSETQ in the germline V gene. The junction had 8 bases not matched to a gene; V was cut back by 1 base and J by 0 bases. The chain's CDR3 is CASSLRLGDRNQETQYF. CDR3 DNA: TGCGCCAGCAGCTTGCGTCTCGGGGACAGGAACCAAGAGACCCAGTACTTC.

The V and J genes are TRBV7-8 and TRBJ2-7; 8 bases agree with TRBD1. The CDR3 has 16 amino acids. Germline CDR1 reads SGHVS; CDR2 reads FQNEAQ. J gave up 4 bases and V 4 bases, and 12 bases lay outside the gene matches. The CDR3 here is CASSSPDRVIPYEQYF. The CDR3 DNA follows: TGTGCCAGCAGCTCCCCGGACAGGGTTATACCTTACGAGCAGTACTTC.